This is a list of T cell receptor beta chains from one sample in a study of blood T cell repertoires in COVID-19. Using immunoSEQ multiplex PCR, the repertoire was profiled, and TCRdb retains in-frame clones only, with some absent. The data contain over 350,000 clones, more than 85% of them singletons. The specimen was PBMCs or T cells enriched from blood (not recorded which). The receptors here all came from a woman in her thirties or forties who had been exposed to COVID-19. Both conserved end residues are part of each CDR3. D genes are given only for firm matches. Rows may omit the clone size; those that give it use once, few, many or a size class.

- | TRBJ1-1 | - | TRBV30 | CAWSSGGSTEAFF | TGTGCCTGGAGTTCGGGGGGGAGCACTGAAGCTTTCTTT
- | TRBJ1-6 | - | TRBV7-9 | CASSLVGAEAPLHF | TGTGCCAGCAGCTTGGTGGGGGCGGAAGCACCCCTCCACTTT
- | TRBJ2-7 | - | TRBV2 | CASSVSESDEQYF | TGTGCCAGCAGTGTATCGGAGTCCGACGAGCAGTACTTC
TRBD2 | TRBJ2-7 | - | TRBV5-5 | CASSSSSGSYEQYF | TGTGCCAGCAGCTCCTCTAGCGGGAGTTACGAGCAGTACTTC
- | TRBJ2-5 | - | TRBV30 | CAWSVRGFTQETQYF | TGTGCCTGGTCTGTACGGGGGTTTACTCAAGAGACCCAGTACTTC
TRBD1 | TRBJ1-2 | - | TRBV7-9 | CASSLSGTGQGYTF | TGTGCCAGCAGCTTGTCCGGGACAGGGCAGGGCTACACCTTC
- | TRBJ1-5 | - | TRBV11-2 | CASSLRTTGYQPQHF | TGTGCCAGCAGCCTACGAACTACAGGGTATCAGCCCCAGCATTTT
- | TRBJ2-7 | - | TRBV10-1 | CASSESGLSEQYF | TGCGCCAGCAGTGAGTCGGGGCTGAGCGAGCAGTACTTC
TRBD1 | TRBJ1-1 | - | TRBV19 | CASSTILGQGGTEAFF | TGTGCCAGTAGTACGATACTGGGACAGGGAGGGACTGAAGCTTTCTTT
- | TRBJ1-1 | - | TRBV25-1 | CASRTIGWNTEAFF | TGTGCCAGCAGGACAATCGGATGGAACACTGAAGCTTTCTTT
TRBD2 | TRBJ2-1 | - | TRBV3-1/TRBV3-2 | CASSQGLAGREEQFF | TGTGCCAGCAGCCAGGGACTAGCGGGCCGAGAAGAGCAGTTCTTC
- | TRBJ1-2 | - | TRBV3-1/TRBV3-2 | CASSQDRRYGYTF | TGTGCCAGCAGCCAAGATAGGAGGTATGGCTACACCTTC
TRBD2 | TRBJ2-1 | - | TRBV4-3 | CASSLETGTSGSQVF | TGCGCCAGCAGCCTGGAAACCGGGACTAGCGGGAGTCAGGTCTTC
- | TRBJ2-7 | - | TRBV9 | CASSVGQGNYEQYF | TGTGCCAGCAGCGTAGGCCAGGGGAACTACGAGCAGTACTTC
- | TRBJ1-1 | once | TRBV2 | CASSKSLSGYTEAFF | TGTGCCAGTTCTAAGAGCCTCAGCGGGTATACTGAAGCTTTCTTT
TRBD1 | TRBJ1-2 | - | TRBV19 | CASRTLTGSNYGYTF | TGTGCCAGTAGGACTCTGACAGGGTCGAACTATGGCTACACCTTC
TRBD1 | TRBJ1-6 | - | TRBV28 | CASRSGTGPVPLHF | TGTGCCAGCAGATCCGGGACAGGGCCCGTTCCCCTCCACTTT
- | TRBJ1-1 | - | TRBV7-2 | CASRPWTAENTEAFF | TGTGCCAGCAGACCCTGGACAGCCGAGAACACTGAAGCTTTCTTT
- | TRBJ2-7 | once | TRBV5-6 | CASKRGGSWEQYF | TGTGCCAGCAAGAGAGGGGGTTCATGGGAGCAGTACTTC
- | TRBJ1-1 | - | TRBV7-3 | CASSLKTRTVNTEAFF | TGTGCCAGCAGCTTAAAAACCAGGACAGTAAACACTGAAGCTTTCTTT
- | TRBJ1-2 | - | TRBV18 | CASSTGTGGAYGYTF | TGTGCCAGCTCAACCGGGACCGGCGGGGCCTATGGCTACACCTTC
- | TRBJ1-1 | - | TRBV30 | CAWRPQVNTEAFF | TGTGCCTGGAGACCACAGGTGAACACTGAAGCTTTCTTT
- | TRBJ2-7 | - | TRBV4-3 | CASSQDVASGSVRYF | -
- | TRBJ1-1 | - | TRBV6-5 | CASRVQGNTEAFF | TGTGCCAGCCGCGTACAGGGGAACACTGAAGCTTTCTTT
- | TRBJ1-1 | - | TRBV7-8 | CASSSRRLGTEAFF | TGTGCCAGCAGCTCTAGACGGTTGGGCACTGAAGCTTTCTTT
- | TRBJ1-1 | - | TRBV19 | CASSPPRTVNRNEAFF | TGTGCCAGTAGTCCCCCTCGGACAGTGAATAGGAATGAAGCTTTCTTT
- | TRBJ2-3 | - | TRBV3-1/TRBV3-2 | CASSQGLYDMLTDTQYF | TGTGCCAGCAGCCAAGGTCTCTATGACATGCTCACAGATACGCAGTATTTT
TRBD1 | TRBJ1-2 | - | TRBV5-1 | CASSLVSGTAHYGYTF | TGCGCCAGCAGCTTGGTTTCGGGGACAGCGCACTATGGCTACACCTTC
- | TRBJ1-4 | - | TRBV5-5 | CASSSYRASNEKLFF | TGTGCCAGCAGCTCGTACAGGGCGTCTAATGAAAAACTGTTTTTT
TRBD1 | TRBJ2-7 | - | TRBV12-3/TRBV12-4 | CASSRDSYEQYF | TGTGCCAGCAGCCGGGACAGCTACGAGCAGTACTTC
TRBD1 | TRBJ2-5 | - | TRBV30 | CAWSVGQGETQYF | TGTGCCTGGAGTGTTGGACAGGGAGAGACCCAGTACTTC